Sequencing of this TCR beta chain was carried out in a study of cytomegalovirus exposure and HLA in healthy donors. CDR3 length: 15 amino acids. Germline CDR1 and CDR2: MNHNY and SVGAGI (reference sequence). V was trimmed by 6 bases and J by 3 bases, leaving 16 bases between them. PCR employed 60 Vbeta and 13 Jbeta primers. TCRdb's copy holds only in-frame clones and misses some; the assay was immunoSEQ multiplex PCR. The sample has tens of thousands of clones; 60% to 80% are singletons. The sequence was obtained from a woman aged 45-59 years in good health and CMV-seropositive. The rearrangement uses TRBV6-6 and TRBJ2-3; D might be TRBD2 (5 bases). Sequencing was performed on PBMCs. The CDR3 coding sequence is TGTGCCAGCAGCCCCCACCCTGGAGGAACAGATACGCAGTATTTT. Residues: CASSPHPGGTDTQYF.